A selection of T cell receptor beta chains follows, all from one sample in a study of blood T cell repertoires in COVID-19. Measured with immunoSEQ multiplex PCR; TCRdb has only the in-frame clones, and not every one. The repertoire includes about 84,000 clones, 80% to 90% of them detected once, and about 14% sits in the top ten. Sequencing input: peripheral blood. These receptors were taken from a woman at least 80 years old with acute or convalescent COVID-19. Both conserved end residues are part of each CDR3. The D gene is left open where the match is weak. Clone size is not always given. Where it is, it says once, few, many or a class for expanded clones.

cdr3_aa: CASSLGGPQPISGNTIYF
cdr3_nt: TGTGCCAGCAGCTTGGGGGGCCCACAGCCAATCTCTGGAAACACCATATATTTT
j_call: TRBJ1-3
clone_size: -
d_call: -
cdr3_length: 18
v_call: TRBV5-4

cdr3_aa: CSVRVYEKLFF
cdr3_nt: TGCAGTGTGAGGGTTTATGAAAAACTGTTTTTT
j_call: TRBJ1-4
clone_size: -
d_call: -
cdr3_length: 11
v_call: TRBV20-1

cdr3_aa: CSGRTGGDTEAFF
cdr3_nt: TGCAGCGGACGGACAGGGGGAGACACTGAAGCTTTCTTT
j_call: TRBJ1-1
clone_size: -
d_call: TRBD1
cdr3_length: 13
v_call: TRBV29-1

cdr3_aa: CASSQLGPTGGNPPLHF
cdr3_nt: TGTGCCAGCAGCCAACTGGGCCCGACAGGGGGCAATCCACCCCTCCACTTT
j_call: TRBJ1-6
clone_size: -
d_call: TRBD1
cdr3_length: 17
v_call: TRBV4-2

cdr3_aa: CASSLEIDRGDTEAFF
cdr3_nt: TGTGCCAGCAGCTTGGAAATTGACAGGGGGGACACTGAAGCTTTCTTT
j_call: TRBJ1-1
clone_size: -
d_call: TRBD1
cdr3_length: 16
v_call: TRBV5-4

cdr3_aa: CASSRLRSETTTDTQYF
cdr3_nt: TGCGCCAGCAGTCGCCTTAGGAGCGAAACCACGACAGATACGCAGTATTTT
j_call: TRBJ2-3
clone_size: -
d_call: -
cdr3_length: 17
v_call: TRBV5-1

cdr3_aa: CASSEVDRGRYEQYF
cdr3_nt: TGTGCCAGCAGTGAAGTAGACAGGGGACGCTACGAGCAGTACTTC
j_call: TRBJ2-7
clone_size: -
d_call: TRBD1
cdr3_length: 15
v_call: TRBV2

cdr3_aa: CASSLEGTGGAFF
cdr3_nt: TGTGCCAGCAGCTTAGAAGGGACAGGGGGAGCTTTCTTT
j_call: TRBJ1-1
clone_size: -
d_call: TRBD1
cdr3_length: 13
v_call: TRBV11-3

cdr3_aa: CASSRDYVREQYF
cdr3_nt: TGTGCCAGCAGCCGCGACTACGTCCGCGAGCAGTACTTC
j_call: TRBJ2-7
clone_size: -
d_call: -
cdr3_length: 13
v_call: TRBV2

cdr3_aa: CASSLSRANTGELFF
cdr3_nt: TGTGCCAGCAGCTTAAGTCGCGCGAACACCGGGGAGCTGTTTTTT
j_call: TRBJ2-2
clone_size: -
d_call: -
cdr3_length: 15
v_call: TRBV7-9

cdr3_aa: CASSYTRGARGTEAFF
cdr3_nt: TGTGCCAGCAGTTACACCAGGGGGGCGAGGGGCACTGAAGCTTTCTTT
j_call: TRBJ1-1
clone_size: -
d_call: TRBD1
cdr3_length: 16
v_call: TRBV6-2/TRBV6-3

cdr3_aa: CASSYGVTGAGTEAFF
cdr3_nt: TGTGCCAGCAGTTATGGTGTGACAGGAGCGGGGACTGAAGCTTTCTTT
j_call: TRBJ1-1
clone_size: few
d_call: -
cdr3_length: 16
v_call: TRBV6-5

cdr3_aa: CASSLVIRPGGPQETQYF
cdr3_nt: TGTGCCAGCAGCTTAGTAATTCGGCCGGGGGGGCCCCAAGAGACCCAGTACTTC
j_call: TRBJ2-5
clone_size: -
d_call: TRBD2
cdr3_length: 18
v_call: TRBV7-2

cdr3_aa: CASSLAGQVRSEAFF
cdr3_nt: TGTGCCAGCAGTTTAGCCGGACAGGTTCGCTCTGAAGCTTTCTTT
j_call: TRBJ1-1
clone_size: -
d_call: TRBD1
cdr3_length: 15
v_call: TRBV27

cdr3_aa: CASSPGTGGSFLSGNTIYF
cdr3_nt: TGCGCCAGCAGCCCAGGGACAGGGGGCTCCTTTCTCTCTGGAAACACCATATATTTT
j_call: TRBJ1-3
clone_size: -
d_call: TRBD1
cdr3_length: 19
v_call: TRBV5-1

cdr3_aa: CASSSWDAGNTEAFF
cdr3_nt: TGTGCCAGCAGCTCGTGGGATGCGGGGAACACTGAAGCTTTCTTT
j_call: TRBJ1-1
clone_size: -
d_call: -
cdr3_length: 15
v_call: TRBV5-4

cdr3_aa: CASSSGLAGVLTGELFF
cdr3_nt: TGTGCCAGCTCATCGGGACTAGCGGGGGTCCTCACCGGGGAGCTGTTTTTT
j_call: TRBJ2-2
clone_size: -
d_call: TRBD2
cdr3_length: 17
v_call: TRBV18

cdr3_aa: CASSSYRVYGEKLFF
cdr3_nt: TGTGCCAGCAGTTCGTACAGGGTCTATGGTGAAAAACTGTTTTTT
j_call: TRBJ1-4
clone_size: -
d_call: -
cdr3_length: 15
v_call: TRBV28

cdr3_aa: CASNANRATYEAFF
cdr3_nt: TGTGCCAGCAACGCGAACAGGGCTACTTATGAAGCTTTCTTT
j_call: TRBJ1-1
clone_size: -
d_call: -
cdr3_length: 14
v_call: TRBV11-2

cdr3_aa: CASREGAGTEAFF
cdr3_nt: TGTGCCAGCAGGGAGGGGGCAGGCACTGAAGCTTTCTTT
j_call: TRBJ1-1
clone_size: -
d_call: TRBD1
cdr3_length: 13
v_call: TRBV6-5

cdr3_aa: CASSPPRVQSGYTF
cdr3_nt: TGTGCCAGCAGCCCCCCCCGGGTTCAGAGTGGCTACACCTTC
j_call: TRBJ1-2
clone_size: -
d_call: -
cdr3_length: 14
v_call: TRBV9

cdr3_aa: CSMMTGYGYTF
cdr3_nt: TGCAGCATGATGACAGGCTATGGCTACACCTTC
j_call: TRBJ1-2
clone_size: -
d_call: -
cdr3_length: 11
v_call: TRBV29-1

cdr3_aa: CASSLRTDGGTDTQYF
cdr3_nt: TGTGCTAGCAGCCTAAGGACAGACGGGGGCACAGATACGCAGTATTTT
j_call: TRBJ2-3
clone_size: -
d_call: -
cdr3_length: 16
v_call: TRBV7-7

cdr3_aa: CASSIAGRIPNEKLFF
cdr3_nt: TGTGCCAGTAGTATAGCGGGGAGGATTCCTAATGAAAAACTGTTTTTT
j_call: TRBJ1-4
clone_size: -
d_call: -
cdr3_length: 16
v_call: TRBV19

cdr3_aa: CAWRAGGGEAFF
cdr3_nt: TGTGCCTGGAGGGCAGGGGGCGGCGAAGCTTTCTTT
j_call: TRBJ1-1
clone_size: few
d_call: TRBD1
cdr3_length: 12
v_call: TRBV30

cdr3_aa: CASSRGEVSYEQYF
cdr3_nt: TGTGCCAGCAGCCGAGGGGAGGTCTCCTACGAGCAGTACTTC
j_call: TRBJ2-7
clone_size: -
d_call: -
cdr3_length: 14
v_call: TRBV7-9

cdr3_aa: CASSIAGGGNTIYF
cdr3_nt: TGTGCCAGTAGTATAGCAGGGGGAGGAAACACCATATATTTT
j_call: TRBJ1-3
clone_size: -
d_call: TRBD1
cdr3_length: 14
v_call: TRBV19

cdr3_aa: CAWSPLREQYF
cdr3_nt: TGTGCCTGGAGTCCACTTCGCGAGCAGTACTTC
j_call: TRBJ2-7
clone_size: -
d_call: -
cdr3_length: 11
v_call: TRBV30

cdr3_aa: CASSYIGSPTDTQYF
cdr3_nt: TGTGCCAGCAGTTACATCGGGTCGCCCACAGATACGCAGTATTTT
j_call: TRBJ2-3
clone_size: -
d_call: -
cdr3_length: 15
v_call: TRBV6-2/TRBV6-3

cdr3_aa: CASREPGQGAREQYF
cdr3_nt: TGTGCCAGCAGGGAGCCGGGACAGGGGGCGCGTGAGCAGTACTTC
j_call: TRBJ2-7
clone_size: -
d_call: TRBD1
cdr3_length: 15
v_call: TRBV2

cdr3_aa: CASSYSSGGPSYEQYF
cdr3_nt: TGTGCCAGCAGTTACTCTAGCGGGGGGCCATCCTATGAGCAGTACTTC
j_call: TRBJ2-7
clone_size: -
d_call: TRBD2
cdr3_length: 16
v_call: TRBV6-5

cdr3_aa: CASSPGGQDNSPLHF
cdr3_nt: TGTGCCAGCAGCCCCGGGGGGCAGGATAATTCACCCCTCCACTTT
j_call: TRBJ1-6
clone_size: -
d_call: -
cdr3_length: 15
v_call: TRBV14

cdr3_aa: CSASGQGGYTF
cdr3_nt: TGCAGTGCTAGCGGACAGGGAGGCTACACCTTC
j_call: TRBJ1-2
clone_size: -
d_call: TRBD1
cdr3_length: 11
v_call: TRBV20-1

cdr3_aa: CASSSRDRLAGGEDADTQYF
cdr3_nt: TGCGCCAGCAGCTCCAGGGACCGACTAGCGGGGGGCGAGGATGCAGATACGCAGTATTTT
j_call: TRBJ2-3
clone_size: -
d_call: TRBD2
cdr3_length: 20
v_call: TRBV5-1

cdr3_aa: CASSEGSLAYEQYF
cdr3_nt: TGTGCCAGCAGTGAAGGGAGTTTAGCCTACGAGCAGTACTTC
j_call: TRBJ2-7
clone_size: -
d_call: -
cdr3_length: 14
v_call: TRBV6-1

cdr3_aa: CASSSGLAGEETQYF
cdr3_nt: TGTGCCAGCAGCTCGGGACTAGCGGGGGAAGAGACCCAGTACTTC
j_call: TRBJ2-5
clone_size: -
d_call: TRBD2
cdr3_length: 15
v_call: TRBV5-4

cdr3_aa: CASSSRVWGRRNTEAFF
cdr3_nt: TGTGCCAGCAGCTCAAGGGTTTGGGGGAGGAGGAACACTGAAGCTTTCTTT
j_call: TRBJ1-1
clone_size: -
d_call: -
cdr3_length: 17
v_call: TRBV5-8

cdr3_aa: CASSQELTGANVLTF
cdr3_nt: TGTGCCAGCAGCCAAGAACTAACTGGGGCCAACGTCCTGACTTTC
j_call: TRBJ2-6
clone_size: once
d_call: -
cdr3_length: 15
v_call: TRBV3-1/TRBV3-2

cdr3_aa: CASSFAGGGAGYEQYF
cdr3_nt: TGTGCCAGCAGCTTCGCGGGCGGGGGGGCCGGCTACGAGCAGTACTTC
j_call: TRBJ2-7
clone_size: -
d_call: TRBD2
cdr3_length: 16
v_call: TRBV5-6

cdr3_aa: CASGREGFRTEAFF
cdr3_nt: TGTGCCAGCGGGAGAGAGGGTTTTCGCACTGAAGCTTTCTTT
j_call: TRBJ1-1
clone_size: -
d_call: -
cdr3_length: 14
v_call: TRBV2